This entry lists 9 T cell receptor beta chains sequenced from one sample in a study of T cells in Graves' hyperthyroidism and ophthalmopathy. RNA transcripts served as the template for amplifying TCR beta CDR3 regions. Researchers ran a first-round RT-PCR on the TCR CDR3 using the HTBI primer set. TCRdb independently ran MiXCR on the multiplex PCR reads; one entry per CDR3 protein. The sample yields hundreds of thousands of distinct CDR3 sequences, about 19% seen once. The sequencing sample was made of blood. All receptors come from a woman under 30 with Graves' hyperthyroidism.

This clonotype was picked up many times. The chain combines TRBV27 with TRBJ1-1; perhaps TRBD1 as D (5 bases). V was cut by 3 bases and J by 3 bases, with 11 bases left in between. Germline V gene sequence: CDR1 MNHEY, CDR2 SMNVEV (reference sequence). This CDR3 region has 14 residues. The CDR3 DNA follows: TGTGCCAGCAGTTTTGTCGGGGGGGACACTGAAGCTTTCTTT. Amino acids: CASSFVGGDTEAFF.

This clonotype was seen a handful of times. The chain links TRBV3-1 to TRBJ1-3; 10 bases align to TRBD1. The V and J ends lost 6 bases and 2 bases, in that order; junction bases with no gene match: 4. Germline CDR1 reads LGHDT; CDR2 reads YNNKEL (reference sequence). The CDR3 extends over 15 amino acids. DNA of the CDR3: TGTGCCAGCAGTTTGACAGGGGGCACTGGAAACACCATATATTTT. Translated: CASSLTGGTGNTIYF.

There are many counts of this clonotype. V usage is TRBV6-5 and J usage is TRBJ1-1; 8 positions match TRBD1. The CDR3 runs to 16 residues. The V gene end was trimmed by 6 bases and the J gene end by 4 bases; junction bases not matched to a gene: 13. The germline gives CDR1 MNHEY, CDR2 SVGAGI. CDR3 sequence reads: CASSRDRGWLGTEAFF. The CDR3 DNA reads TGTGCCAGCAGCCGTGACAGGGGTTGGCTGGGCACTGAAGCTTTCTTT.

This chain uses TRBV7-8 with TRBJ2-2; D remains unclear. The CDR3 contains 16 residues. Germline V gives CDR1 SGHVS, CDR2 FQNEAQ. Trimming stripped 5 bases from V and 1 base from J, with 14 bases between. CDR3 nucleotide sequence: TGTGCCAGCAGCCGAAGAGTACAGCAGAACACCGGGGAGCTGTTTTTT. Its translation: CASSRRVQQNTGELFF.

This clonotype showed up many times. The chain joins TRBV11-1 to TRBJ1-1; D is uncertain. The germline V gene encodes CDR1 SGHAT and CDR2 FQDESV (reference sequence). The CDR3 contains 13 residues. Trimming took off 1 base at V and 5 bases at J, with 8 bases between the two ends. CDR3 protein: CASSLGLETEAFF. The CDR3 bases are TGTGCCAGCAGCTTAGGGCTTGAGACTGAAGCTTTCTTT.

This clonotype was counted ten times or more. The V call is TRBV6-1, the J call TRBJ2-7; maybe TRBD2 (5 bases). The CDR3 contains 15 residues. Trimming stripped 4 bases from V and 5 bases from J, with 18 bases between. CDR1 MNHNS and CDR2 SASEGT come from the germline V gene. This CDR3 is CASSARGIITHEQYF. The CDR3 DNA sequence: TGTGCCAGCAGTGCCCGGGGAATAATCACCCACGAGCAGTACTTC.

This clonotype was detected only a few times. The chain carries TRBV24-1 and TRBJ2-1; TRBD2 matches 9 bases. V lost 3 bases and J lost 2; bases outside the gene matches: 7. CDR3 length: 17 residues. The germline V gene encodes CDR1 KGHDR and CDR2 SFDVKD. The CDR3 spells CATSDNPASGTYNEQFF. The DNA of the CDR3 is TGTGCCACCAGTGATAACCCGGCTAGCGGGACCTACAATGAGCAGTTCTTC.

This clonotype occurred many times. The CDR3 sequence: CASSVGDLNYGYTF. The CDR3 region has the DNA TGTGCCAGCAGCGTAGGAGACCTTAACTATGGCTACACCTTC. This chain uses TRBV9 with TRBJ1-2; D is unclear. This CDR3 contains 14 residues. Trimming cost V 0 bases and J 1 base, with 7 bases left between them. The germline gives CDR1 SGDLS, CDR2 YYNGEE.

V and J are TRBV4-3 and TRBJ1-5; TRBD1 matches at 8 bases. With V trimmed by 4 bases and J by 1 base, 15 bases remained unmatched. Looked up from germline, CDR1 is LGHNA and CDR2 is YSLEER. The CDR3 runs 19 residues. CDR3 region: CASSRSTLTGVGSNQPQHF. Here the CDR3 DNA reads TGCGCCAGCAGCCGATCGACCCTGACAGGGGTTGGAAGCAATCAGCCCCAGCATTTT.